This T cell receptor beta chain was retrieved from a study of tumor T cells in aggressive B-cell lymphoma. The assay was immunoSEQ multiplex PCR, and TCRdb's table has in-frame clones only and misses some. The table records thousands of clones, roughly 89% of them present only once. Germline trimming cut 2 bases from V and 4 bases from J; bases unmatched to any gene: 2. Germline CDR1 reads MNHEY; CDR2 reads SVGAGI. The CDR3 is 14 amino acids. The TCR sequence derives from an adult with diffuse large B cell lymphoma. The gene calls are TRBV6-5 and TRBJ2-7, with 10 bases lining up with TRBD1. Sequenced material: tumor tissue. The CDR3 region has the DNA TGTGCCAGCAGTTACGCGGGACAGGGGTACGAGCAGTACTTC. Translating it yields CASSYAGQGYEQYF.